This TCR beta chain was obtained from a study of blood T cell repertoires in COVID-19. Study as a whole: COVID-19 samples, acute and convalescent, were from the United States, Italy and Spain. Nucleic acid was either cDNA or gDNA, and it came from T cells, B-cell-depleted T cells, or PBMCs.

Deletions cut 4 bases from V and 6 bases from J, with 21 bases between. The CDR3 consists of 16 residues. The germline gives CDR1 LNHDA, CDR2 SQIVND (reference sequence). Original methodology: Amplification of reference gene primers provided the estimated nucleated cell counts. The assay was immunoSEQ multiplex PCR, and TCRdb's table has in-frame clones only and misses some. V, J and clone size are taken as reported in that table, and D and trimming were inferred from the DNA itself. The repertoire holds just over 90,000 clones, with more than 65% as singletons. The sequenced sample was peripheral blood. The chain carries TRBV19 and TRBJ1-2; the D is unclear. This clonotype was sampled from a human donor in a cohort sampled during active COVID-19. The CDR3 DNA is TGTGCCAGTAGTAAGGTTTGGCAGGCCAACCCCCATGGCTACACCTTC. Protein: CASSKVWQANPHGYTF.